This TCR beta chain was observed in a study of blood T cells in healthy people across ages. Study-level results: Diversity of TCR beta per million T cells declined in a roughly linear way with age. Investigators treated diversity estimates from one million T cells as underestimates.

Sample-barcoded 5' priming and a J-beta primer mix drove a second PCR of about 6 to 11 cycles. TCRdb called the 5' RACE reads again in MiXCR, with one record for every CDR3 protein. The table records about 720,000 distinct CDR3 sequences, 20% to 25% of them present only once. As regards this clonotype: Antigen unknown.

PBMCs, at least 6.5 million per sample, were isolated. V was pared by 1 base and J by 7 bases, with 8 bases between. Germline values: CDR1 GTSNPN, CDR2 SVGIG (reference sequence). The CDR3 length is 12 residues. The J gene is TRBJ2-1, the V gene TRBV30, with D tentatively TRBD2 (5 bases). The sequence came from a man between 65 and 80 years old in good health. Material for sequencing was blood. This CDR3 reads CAWSAGYNEQFF. Here the CDR3 DNA reads TGTGCCTGGAGTGCGGGATATAATGAGCAGTTCTTC.